This T cell receptor (beta chain) comes out of a study of T-cell reconstitution after alpha-beta-depleted transplantation in children. Comments on this clonotype: As yet, its antigen is unknown.

Study-level points and caveats: T-cell counts and diversity at one year following transplant were attributed mainly to newly produced T cells.

This sample's TCRbeta library carried unique molecular identifier barcodes. MiXCR was run by TCRdb on the PCR reads, yielding one entry per CDR3 protein. The profile shows a few hundred thousand distinct CDR3 sequences, approximately 24% of them singletons. This sequence was found in a female patient aged 2 to 10 who had a stem cell transplant for congenital amegakaryocytic thrombocytopenia, so the T cells may come from the graft donor. The sample in question was PBMCs, mostly from graft donor cells, obtained 360 days after TCRalphabeta/CD19-depleted stem cell transplant.

The CDR3 DNA sequence: TGCGCCAGCAGCCCCGCTTACAGTTCCTACGAGCAGTACTTC. Translating gives CASSPAYSSYEQYF. The gene calls are TRBV4-1 and TRBJ2-7, with D unresolved. Trimming removed 4 bases from V and 1 base from J, with 11 bases in between. From germline, CDR1 is MGHRA and CDR2 YSYEKL. The CDR3 loop spans 14 amino acids.